Listed below are T cell receptor beta chains from one sample, sequenced in a study of PD-L1 blockade in urothelial cancer. TCRdb's table, derived via immunoSEQ multiplex PCR, lists solely in-frame clones and lacks some. There are about 450 clones in the sample; roughly a quarter occur only once, and less than 20% lies in the top ten. This sample comprised tumor tissue, obtained before atezolizumab (anti-PD-L1) treatment. The receptors derive from a man aged 60 to 75 with urothelial cancer. Each CDR3 is given with its conserved first and last residue. Fields, in order: V gene, J gene, clone size, D gene, CDR3 protein, CDR3 DNA. A D gene is named only where the DNA matches it firmly. Size is stated for part of the rows, as once, few or many counts, or as a class when the clone is expanded.

TRBV11-3	TRBJ2-7	NA	TRBD2	CASSFGTSGLYEQYF	TGTGCCAGCAGCTTCGGGACTAGCGGACTCTACGAGCAGTACTTC
TRBV11-3	TRBJ2-3	large	TRBD1	CASSATGGADTQYF	TGTGCCAGCAGCGCGACAGGGGGCGCAGATACGCAGTATTTT
TRBV11-3	TRBJ1-3	few	NA	CASSLDITVSRNTIYF	TGTGCCAGCAGCTTAGATATAACAGTCAGCCGAAACACCATATATTTT
TRBV11-3	TRBJ2-5	NA	TRBD2	CASRSGASGGAETQYF	TGTGCCAGCAGGTCTGGGGCTAGCGGGGGGGCAGAGACCCAGTACTTC
TRBV30	TRBJ1-2	few	TRBD1	CAWSVGRGDYGYTF	TGTGCCTGGAGTGTGGGCAGGGGGGACTATGGCTACACCTTC
TRBV28	TRBJ2-7	few	NA	CASSLLVESEQYF	TGTGCCAGCAGTTTATTGGTGGAATCCGAGCAGTACTTC
TRBV12-5	TRBJ1-1	NA	NA	CASKRVTSNTEAFF	TGTGCCAGCAAACGTGTGACTTCTAACACTGAAGCTTTCTTT
TRBV6-8	TRBJ1-5	few	NA	CASSPGEGASNQPQHF	TGTGCCAGCAGTCCAGGTGAAGGGGCTAGCAATCAGCCCCAGCATTTT
TRBV6-8	TRBJ1-4	NA	NA	CASSDCPSLLVDNEKLFF	TGTGCCAGCAGTGACTGTCCAAGTCTCCTAGTCGACAATGAAAAACTGTTTTTT
TRBV9	TRBJ2-3	NA	TRBD2	CASSVTSGITDTQYF	TGTGCCAGCAGCGTAACTAGCGGGATCACAGATACGCAGTATTTT
TRBV9	TRBJ2-3	few	TRBD2	CASSVVAGVGTDTQYF	TGTGCCAGCAGCGTAGTAGCGGGAGTCGGCACAGATACGCAGTATTTT
TRBV30	TRBJ1-2	few	NA	CAWSPGTSYGYTF	TGTGCCTGGAGCCCCGGGACAAGCTATGGCTACACCTTC
TRBV11-3	TRBJ2-7	NA	TRBD2	CASSARGDSYEQYF	TGTGCCAGCAGCGCCCGGGGGGACTCCTACGAGCAGTACTTC
TRBV11-3	TRBJ2-7	medium-sized	NA	CASSIERTEISYEQYF	TGTGCCAGCAGCATAGAAAGGACAGAAATAAGCTACGAGCAGTACTTC
TRBV28	TRBJ1-5	NA	NA	CASSEAGNQPQHF	TGTGCCAGCAGTGAGGCGGGCAATCAGCCCCAGCATTTT
TRBV29-1	TRBJ2-3	NA	TRBD1	CSVSQGAQADTQYF	TGCAGCGTTTCACAGGGGGCTCAGGCAGATACGCAGTATTTT
TRBV19	TRBJ2-7	NA	NA	CASSFGARGIGKQYF	TGTGCCAGTAGTTTCGGGGCTAGGGGAATCGGGAAGCAGTACTTC
TRBV6-8	TRBJ2-5	few	NA	CASSWNQGSPGTQYF	TGTGCCAGCAGTTGGAATCAGGGCAGCCCGGGGACCCAGTACTTC
TRBV9	TRBJ1-2	NA	NA	CASSEDLWGRGEYGYTF	TGTGCCAGCAGTGAAGACCTTTGGGGACGAGGGGAATATGGCTACACCTTC
TRBV6-8	TRBJ2-7	few	TRBD1	CASSARQGPSSYEQYF	TGTGCCAGCAGTGCCAGACAGGGGCCCAGCTCCTACGAGCAGTACTTC
TRBV11-3	TRBJ2-7	few	NA	CASSLALGDYEQYF	TGTGCCAGCAGCTTGGCCTTGGGAGACTACGAGCAGTACTTC
TRBV10-1	TRBJ1-1	NA	NA	CASSENGFYLEDNTEAFF	TGCGCCAGCAGTGAGAACGGGTTCTATCTGGAGGATAACACTGAAGCTTTCTTT
TRBV11-3	TRBJ2-3	NA	TRBD2	CASSFGTSSDTQYF	TGTGCCAGCAGCTTTGGGACTAGCTCAGATACGCAGTATTTT
TRBV6-1	TRBJ2-4	NA	TRBD1	CASSEVWTGGSRDIQYF	TGTGCCAGCAGTGAAGTTTGGACAGGGGGCTCGAGGGACATTCAGTACTTC
TRBV10-2	TRBJ2-3	NA	NA	CASSSGPPGTQYF	TGCGCCAGCAGTTCCGGGCCGCCTGGTACGCAGTATTTT
TRBV2	TRBJ1-5	NA	TRBD1	CASSVFGQGNSNQPQHF	TGTGCCAGCAGTGTTTTCGGACAGGGGAATAGCAATCAGCCCCAGCATTTT
TRBV19	TRBJ1-6	NA	NA	CASSIRRTYNSPLHF	TGTGCCAGTAGTATCAGGCGGACTTATAATTCACCCCTCCACTTT
TRBV11-3	TRBJ1-4	medium-sized	NA	CASSRPSSQREKLFF	TGTGCCAGCAGCCGACCCTCATCTCAGAGGGAAAAACTGTTTTTT
TRBV6-8	TRBJ2-3	NA	TRBD1	CAISGTTGASTDTQYF	TGTGCCATCAGCGGCACGACAGGGGCGAGCACAGATACGCAGTATTTT
TRBV6-1	TRBJ2-1	NA	TRBD2	CASSEALPTSGGDFREQFF	TGTGCCAGCAGTGAAGCGCTTCCTACTAGCGGGGGAGATTTTCGTGAGCAGTTCTTC
TRBV5-1	TRBJ2-7	few	NA	CASSIDRRQYEQYF	TGCGCCAGCAGCATTGACAGAAGACAATACGAGCAGTACTTC
TRBV19	TRBJ1-1	NA	TRBD1	CASSPRTGNGVVTEAFF	TGTGCCAGTAGTCCAAGGACAGGGAACGGCGTCGTCACTGAAGCTTTCTTT
TRBV23-1	TRBJ1-2	medium-sized	TRBD1	CASSQDRGTLHGYTF	TGCGCCAGCAGCCAGGACAGGGGAACGCTCCATGGCTACACCTTC
TRBV29-1	TRBJ2-1	once	TRBD2	CSVAGGTYNEQFF	TGCAGCGTAGCGGGGGGAACCTACAATGAGCAGTTCTTC
TRBV9	TRBJ1-4	few	TRBD1	CASRSTGGEKLFF	TGTGCCAGCAGGTCAACAGGGGGCGAAAAACTGTTTTTT
TRBV10-2	TRBJ1-6	few	NA	CASVTGLDYNSPLHF	TGCGCCAGCGTAACAGGGCTCGATTATAATTCACCCCTCCACTTT
TRBV5-1	TRBJ1-1	NA	NA	CASSLAWGNRNTEAFF	TGCGCCAGCAGCTTGGCGTGGGGGAACAGGAACACTGAAGCTTTCTTT
TRBV11-3	TRBJ2-1	few	TRBD1	CASSLIRQGSYNEQFF	TGTGCCAGCAGCTTAATTAGACAGGGCTCCTACAATGAGCAGTTCTTC
TRBV12-5	TRBJ1-1	NA	NA	CASSPTGGGTEAFF	TGTGCCAGCTCCCCAACGGGGGGCGGTACTGAAGCTTTCTTT
TRBV29-1	TRBJ2-7	once	TRBD2	CSVALAGVPSYEQYF	TGCAGCGTTGCCCTAGCGGGGGTCCCTTCCTACGAGCAGTACTTC
TRBV9	TRBJ2-3	few	TRBD2	CASSGRTSGFTDTQYF	TGTGCCAGCAGTGGCCGGACTAGCGGATTCACAGATACGCAGTATTTT
TRBV19	TRBJ1-2	NA	NA	CASSFRAGYGYTF	TGTGCCAGTAGTTTCAGGGCCGGCTATGGCTACACCTTC
TRBV14	TRBJ1-2	NA	NA	CASSQRSAVYGYTF	TGTGCCAGCAGCCAAAGGTCGGCAGTCTATGGCTACACCTTC
TRBV11-3	TRBJ2-3	large	TRBD2	CASSLASGSWTDTQYF	TGTGCCAGCAGCTTGGCTAGCGGGAGCTGGACAGATACGCAGTATTTT
TRBV9	TRBJ2-2	NA	NA	CASTKGRNTGELFF	TGTGCCAGCACCAAGGGACGGAACACCGGGGAGCTGTTTTTT
TRBV4-1	TRBJ2-7	few	TRBD2	CASRLREENYEQYF	TGCGCCAGCAGGTTGCGGGAGGAGAACTACGAGCAGTACTTC
TRBV19	TRBJ1-4	NA	NA	CASDAGKATNEKLFF	TGTGCCAGTGACGCTGGGAAGGCAACTAATGAAAAACTGTTTTTT
TRBV1	TRBJ1-5	few	NA	CASSQSRPGQGNQPQHF	TGCGCCAGCAGCCAGTCCCGCCCCGGACAGGGAAATCAGCCCCAGCATTTT
TRBV10-1	TRBJ2-1	once	TRBD2	CASSESMSSGGYSYNEQFF	TGCGCCAGCAGTGAGTCGATGAGTAGCGGGGGGTACTCCTACAATGAGCAGTTCTTC